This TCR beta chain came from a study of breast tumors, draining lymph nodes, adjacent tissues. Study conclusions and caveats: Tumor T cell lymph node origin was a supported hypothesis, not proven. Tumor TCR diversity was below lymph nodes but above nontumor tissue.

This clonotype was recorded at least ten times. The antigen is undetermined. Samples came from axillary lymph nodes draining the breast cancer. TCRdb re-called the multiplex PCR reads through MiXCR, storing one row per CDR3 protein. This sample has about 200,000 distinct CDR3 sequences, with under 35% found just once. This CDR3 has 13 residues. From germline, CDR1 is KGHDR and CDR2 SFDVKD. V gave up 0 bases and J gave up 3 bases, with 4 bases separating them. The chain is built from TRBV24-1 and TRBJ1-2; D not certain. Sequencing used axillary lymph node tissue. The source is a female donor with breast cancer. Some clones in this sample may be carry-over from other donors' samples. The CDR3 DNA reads TGTGCCACCAGTGATTTGCCCTACTATGGCTACACCTTC. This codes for CATSDLPYYGYTF.